A selection of T cell receptor beta chains follows, all from one sample in a study of cytomegalovirus exposure and HLA in healthy donors. This table comes from immunoSEQ multiplex PCR, and its TCRdb copy is limited to in-frame clones, with some not included. The sample holds around 62,000 clones, over 70% seen once. What was sequenced was PBMCs. These receptors originate from a man in his sixties in good health and CMV-seropositive. The CDR3 runs from the conserved cysteine through the conserved F or W. The order of the fields is V gene, J gene, clone size, D gene, CDR3 DNA, CDR3 protein. The D gene is left open where the match is weak. Clone size is given for some rows only: seen once, a few or many times, or a class if the clone is expanded.

V: TRBV5-5; J: TRBJ2-2; size: few; D: TRBD2; DNA: TGTGCCAGCAGCCTAAGACCGGGACTAGCGGGGGACACCGGGGAGCTGTTTTTT; CDR3: CASSLRPGLAGDTGELFF
V: TRBV9; J: TRBJ2-6; size: -; D: -; DNA: TGTGCCAGCAGCGCTCTATACTCTGGGGCCAACGTCCTGACTTTC; CDR3: CASSALYSGANVLTF
V: TRBV10-3; J: TRBJ2-7; size: -; D: TRBD2; DNA: TGTGCCATCAAAACCGGGACTAGCGGAACCTACGAGCAGTACTTC; CDR3: CAIKTGTSGTYEQYF
V: TRBV7-2; J: TRBJ2-1; size: -; D: TRBD2; DNA: TGTGCCAGCAGCAGGCCGAGCGGGAGCTCCTACAATGAGCAGTTCTTC; CDR3: CASSRPSGSSYNEQFF
V: TRBV27; J: TRBJ1-2; size: -; D: -; DNA: TGTGCCAGCAGTTTACACGGCAGAGCGTATGGCTACACCTTC; CDR3: CASSLHGRAYGYTF
V: TRBV5-4; J: TRBJ1-5; size: -; D: -; DNA: TGTGCCAGCAGCTTGGCCGGGGTGGAACAGCCCCAGCATTTT; CDR3: CASSLAGVEQPQHF
V: TRBV2; J: TRBJ1-4; size: -; D: -; DNA: TGTGCCAGCAGTGACCACAGGGTTAATGAAAAACTGTTTTTT; CDR3: CASSDHRVNEKLFF
V: TRBV7-6; J: TRBJ1-3; size: -; D: -; DNA: TGTGCCAGCAGCTTAGCCGATCGGGGAAGAAGCTCTGGAAACACCATATATTTT; CDR3: CASSLADRGRSSGNTIYF
V: TRBV5-1; J: TRBJ2-1; size: once; D: -; DNA: TGCGCCAGCAGCATAACGGCCCAGGGGCGTGATGAGCAGTTCTTC; CDR3: CASSITAQGRDEQFF
V: TRBV6-5; J: TRBJ1-4; size: -; D: TRBD1; DNA: TGTGCCAGCACGGACAGGGGGGAAAAACTGTTTTTT; CDR3: CASTDRGEKLFF
V: TRBV29-1; J: TRBJ2-1; size: -; D: TRBD2; DNA: TGCAGCGTGCCGGGGCTAGCGGACGCAGAGCAGTTCTTC; CDR3: CSVPGLADAEQFF
V: TRBV7-2; J: TRBJ1-1; size: -; D: -; DNA: TGTGCCAGCAGCTTAAACAGTCGGGGGGCTTTCTTT; CDR3: CASSLNSRGAFF
V: TRBV6-1; J: TRBJ2-1; size: once; D: -; DNA: TGTGCCAGCAGGGGGGGGGCCGTCCATGAGCAGTTCTTC; CDR3: CASRGGAVHEQFF
V: TRBV5-6; J: TRBJ2-7; size: -; D: TRBD2; DNA: TGTGCCAGCAGCCCCTCGGGACTAGCGCTGGAGTACTTC; CDR3: CASSPSGLALEYF
V: TRBV7-9; J: TRBJ1-1; size: -; D: -; DNA: TGTGCCAGCAGCTTAGATACGGTGAACACTGAAGCTTTCTTT; CDR3: CASSLDTVNTEAFF
V: TRBV7-8; J: TRBJ2-1; size: -; D: -; DNA: TGTGCCAGCAGCCCCCGGGTCTCCTACAATGAGCAGTTCTTC; CDR3: CASSPRVSYNEQFF
V: TRBV6-1; J: TRBJ2-5; size: many; D: -; DNA: TGTGCCAGCAGTGAAATACAGGGTGGCCAAGAGACCCAGTACTTC; CDR3: CASSEIQGGQETQYF
V: TRBV6-1; J: TRBJ2-5; size: -; D: TRBD1; DNA: TGTGCCAGCAGGAGGATGACAGGGGCGGAGACCCAGTACTTC; CDR3: CASRRMTGAETQYF
V: TRBV7-9; J: TRBJ2-1; size: -; D: TRBD2; DNA: TGTGCCAGCAGCTTCGGGGGGGATGAGCAGTTCTTC; CDR3: CASSFGGDEQFF
V: TRBV6-1; J: TRBJ2-7; size: -; D: -; DNA: TGTGCCAGCAGCTCTCAGGGGTGGGAGCAGTACTTC; CDR3: CASSSQGWEQYF
V: TRBV6-1; J: TRBJ1-5; size: few; D: TRBD1; DNA: TGTGCCAGCGGGGACAGGGCGAATCAGCCCCAGCATTTT; CDR3: CASGDRANQPQHF
V: TRBV7-8; J: TRBJ2-6; size: -; D: TRBD1; DNA: TGTGCCAGCAGCTTAGTGGGTCGAGGACAGGCCCTCTCTGGGGCCAACGTCCTGACTTTC; CDR3: CASSLVGRGQALSGANVLTF
V: TRBV10-3; J: TRBJ2-1; size: -; D: TRBD2; DNA: TGTGCCATCAGCGGACTAGCGGGGGGGCTTAATCGCGGGCAGTTCTTC; CDR3: CAISGLAGGLNRGQFF
V: TRBV15; J: TRBJ1-5; size: -; D: -; DNA: TGTGCCACCAGCAGAGACCCCGATCAGCCCCAGCATTTT; CDR3: CATSRDPDQPQHF
V: TRBV9; J: TRBJ1-6; size: -; D: -; DNA: TGTGCCAGCAGCCCCGGGGTTTACGCCTCCTATAATTCACCCCTCCACTTT; CDR3: CASSPGVYASYNSPLHF
V: TRBV11-2; J: TRBJ2-3; size: -; D: TRBD2; DNA: TGTGCCAGCAGCTCCACTAGCGGGGGGCGCCGCGTTACGCAGTATTTT; CDR3: CASSSTSGGRRVTQYF
V: TRBV5-1; J: TRBJ2-5; size: -; D: TRBD1; DNA: TGCGCCAGCAGCTTGGTCGACAGGGTGGAGACCCAGTACTTC; CDR3: CASSLVDRVETQYF
V: TRBV7-8; J: TRBJ2-5; size: once; D: -; DNA: TGTGCCAGCAGCCCTACTCCGTACCAAGAGACCCAGTACTTC; CDR3: CASSPTPYQETQYF
V: TRBV2; J: TRBJ2-1; size: -; D: -; DNA: TGTGCCAGCAGTGCTTTAGTCCTTGGCTCCTACAATGAGCAGTTCTTC; CDR3: CASSALVLGSYNEQFF
V: TRBV4-1; J: TRBJ2-5; size: -; D: TRBD2; DNA: TGCGCCAGCAGCCACGGGACTAGCGGGCGAGAGACCCAGTACTTC; CDR3: CASSHGTSGRETQYF
V: TRBV7-9; J: TRBJ2-1; size: -; D: TRBD2; DNA: TGTGCCAGCAGCTCCTTGGGCGGGAGCGACAATGAGCAGTTCTTC; CDR3: CASSSLGGSDNEQFF
V: TRBV5-6; J: TRBJ2-7; size: -; D: TRBD1; DNA: TGTGCCAGCAGCTCCGGCTCGGACAGGGGAGGAAACGAGCAGTACTTC; CDR3: CASSSGSDRGGNEQYF
V: TRBV18; J: TRBJ1-4; size: few; D: -; DNA: TGTGCCAGCTCACTGACAGACATTGGAAAAGAAAAACTGTTTTTT; CDR3: CASSLTDIGKEKLFF
V: TRBV5-1; J: TRBJ2-2; size: -; D: -; DNA: TGCGCCAGCAGCTTGACACCACAGGGTAACGGGGAGCTGTTTTTT; CDR3: CASSLTPQGNGELFF
V: TRBV11-2; J: TRBJ1-1; size: -; D: TRBD1; DNA: TGTGCCAGCAGCTCCGGACAGGGGGCTTCCTTCGCTGAAGCTTTCTTT; CDR3: CASSSGQGASFAEAFF
V: TRBV11-3; J: TRBJ2-1; size: few; D: -; DNA: TGTGCCAGCAGCTTAGGAAGACACGGTTCATACAATGAGCAGTTCTTC; CDR3: CASSLGRHGSYNEQFF
V: TRBV5-1; J: TRBJ1-5; size: few; D: TRBD1; DNA: TGCGCCAGCAGCTGGACAGGGGGCGACAATCAGCCCCAGCATTTT; CDR3: CASSWTGGDNQPQHF
V: TRBV11-3; J: TRBJ2-7; size: -; D: -; DNA: TGTGCCAGCAGCTTTCCCTCTAGTTACGAGCAGTACTTC; CDR3: CASSFPSSYEQYF
V: TRBV7-9; J: TRBJ2-7; size: -; D: -; DNA: TGTGCCAGCAGCTCGTGGACAGCCCCTTACGAGCAGTACTTC; CDR3: CASSSWTAPYEQYF